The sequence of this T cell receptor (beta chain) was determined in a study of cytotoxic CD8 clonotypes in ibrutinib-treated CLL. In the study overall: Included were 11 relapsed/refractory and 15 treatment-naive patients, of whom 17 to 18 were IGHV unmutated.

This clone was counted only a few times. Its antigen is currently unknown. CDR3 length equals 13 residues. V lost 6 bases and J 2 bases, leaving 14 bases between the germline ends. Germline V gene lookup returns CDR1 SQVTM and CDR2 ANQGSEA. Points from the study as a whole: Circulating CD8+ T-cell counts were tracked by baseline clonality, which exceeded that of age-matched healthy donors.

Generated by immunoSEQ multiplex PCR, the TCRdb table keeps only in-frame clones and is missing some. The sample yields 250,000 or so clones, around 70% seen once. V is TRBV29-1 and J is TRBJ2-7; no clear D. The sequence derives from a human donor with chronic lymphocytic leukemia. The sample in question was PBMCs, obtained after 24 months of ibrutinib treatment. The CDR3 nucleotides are TGCAGCGTCGGAAGGCGTGCTGCCTACGAGCAGTACTTC. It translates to CSVGRRAAYEQYF.